The 27 T cell receptor beta chains given below trace back to one sample, sequenced in a study of cytomegalovirus exposure and HLA in healthy donors. The PCR used 60 Vbeta and 13 Jbeta primers. Measured with immunoSEQ multiplex PCR; TCRdb has only the in-frame clones, and not every one. The sample has about 130,000 clones, about four fifths seen once; the top ten hold 4%. Sequenced material: PBMCs. These receptors all come from a woman in her 40s in good health and CMV-seronegative.

V usage is TRBV4-1 and J usage is TRBJ2-7; 7 positions match TRBD2. V lost 1 base, J lost 5 bases, and 14 bases stayed unmatched. This CDR3 comprises 17 residues. From germline, CDR1 is MGHRA and CDR2 YSYEKL. CDR3: CASSQVGRGGKGDEQYF. Written as DNA, the CDR3 is TGCGCCAGCAGCCAAGTAGGAAGGGGAGGGAAAGGCGACGAGCAGTACTTC.

The chain recombines TRBV15 with TRBJ1-5, with D possibly TRBD1 on 6 matching bases. The CDR3 extends over 18 amino acids. Germline V gives CDR1 LNHNV, CDR2 YYDKDF (reference sequence). V dropped 0 bases and J dropped 0 bases, with 15 bases sitting between them. The CDR3 loop reads CATSRDSRDTLSNQPQHF. CDR3 DNA: TGTGCCACCAGCAGAGATTCCCGGGACACACTTAGCAATCAGCCCCAGCATTTT.

V usage is TRBV4-1 and J usage is TRBJ2-1; 7 nucleotides align to TRBD1. Germline-derived CDR1 and CDR2 are MGHRA and YSYEKL. The CDR3 contains 13 residues. V lost 5 bases, J lost 9 bases, and 7 bases stayed unmatched. CDR3 amino acids: CASSLGQSGEQFF. The CDR3 nucleotides read TGCGCCAGCAGCTTGGGACAGTCAGGTGAGCAGTTCTTC.

This chain joins TRBV4-3 and TRBJ2-3; 8 bases map to TRBD1. CDR1 is LGHNA and CDR2 is YSLEER in the germline V gene. Germline trimming cut 0 bases from V and 0 bases from J; bases unmatched to any gene: 5. CDR3 length equals 17 residues. DNA of the CDR3: TGCGCCAGCAGCCAAGATTCCGGACAGGGCAGCACAGATACGCAGTATTTT. This encodes CASSQDSGQGSTDTQYF.

The chain has TRBV4-1 and TRBJ1-1, with TRBD1 matching over 12 bases. Germline V gene sequence: CDR1 MGHRA, CDR2 YSYEKL. The CDR3 contains 16 residues. Trimming removed 4 bases from V and 4 bases from J; junction bases left unmatched: 7. The CDR3 bases are TGCGCCAGCAGCCCCGGGACAGGGGGCATCGGCACTGAAGCTTTCTTT. The encoded protein is CASSPGTGGIGTEAFF.

The chain is built from TRBV18 and TRBJ2-7; D not resolved. The CDR3 runs to 14 residues. The germline CDR1 and CDR2 sequences are KGHSH and LQKENI. V was pared by 3 bases and J by 2 bases, with 11 bases between. The CDR3 coding sequence is TGTGCCAGCTCACCTGGAGTTGCGCCCTACGAGCAGTACTTC. This translates into CASSPGVAPYEQYF.

The V gene is TRBV4-1, the J gene TRBJ2-7, with 11 bases matching TRBD2. Trimming at V came to 5 bases and at J to 6 bases, leaving 9 bases not matched to a gene. The CDR3 has 15 amino acids. Per the germline V gene, CDR1 is MGHRA and CDR2 is YSYEKL. CDR3 region: CASSEIAGGPVEQYF. CDR3 sequence (DNA): TGCGCCAGCAGCGAAATAGCGGGGGGGCCGGTCGAGCAGTACTTC.

The V call is TRBV25-1, the J call TRBJ1-5; D might be TRBD1 (6 bases). The ends were cut back, 6 bases at V and 5 bases at J, with 11 bases in the middle. The CDR3 is 13 residues long. The V gene's germline CDR1 is MGHDK and CDR2 SYGVNS. The CDR3 loop is CASSWTDDQPQHF. The CDR3 bases are TGTGCCAGCAGCTGGACAGATGATCAGCCCCAGCATTTT.

The J gene is TRBJ1-1, the V gene TRBV4-1; TRBD1 agrees at 8 bases. The CDR3 is 14 amino acids. Losses at the gene ends were 7 bases for V and 1 base for J; bases not matched to a gene: 5. Per germline, CDR1 MGHRA and CDR2 YSYEKL. The CDR3 region is CASNTGGSNTEAFF. CDR3 nucleotides: TGCGCCAGCAACACAGGGGGATCGAACACTGAAGCTTTCTTT.

The genes are TRBV12-5 and TRBJ1-2; D ambiguous. Germline CDR1 and CDR2: LGHNT and FRNRAP. V gave up 3 bases and J gave up 10 bases, with 12 bases separating them. The CDR3 is 12 amino acids. CDR3 sequence (DNA): TGTGCTAGTGGTTTCCTTGAGGAAAACTACACCTTC. This codes for CASGFLEENYTF.

The chain employs TRBV12-5 and TRBJ1-5; TRBD1 is a possible D gene (5 bases). The germline CDR1 and CDR2 sequences are LGHNT and FRNRAP. Deletions cut 8 bases from V and 2 bases from J, with 16 bases between. The CDR3 totals 15 residues. The CDR3 region is CASSLTRVGNQPQHF. The DNA for the CDR3 is TGTGCTAGTTCACTGACCAGGGTTGGCAATCAGCCCCAGCATTTT.

As to this clone: A junction end diverges from the germline sequence, so it may reflect a read error. V usage is TRBV7-9 and J usage is TRBJ2-5, with 13 bases fitting TRBD2. There are 19 residues in the CDR3. Germline CDR1 SEHNR, CDR2 FQNEAQ (reference sequence). The CDR3 sequence is CSSSSRLAGGPDRKETQYF. CDR3 coding DNA: TGTTCCAGCAGCTCCAGACTAGCGGGAGGCCCCGATCGAAAAGAGACCCAGTACTTC.

This clone occurred a few times. The rearrangement uses TRBV19 and TRBJ1-3, with D maybe TRBD1 (5 bases). Trimming took 4 bases from V and 0 from J, leaving 13 bases between them. The CDR3 contains 16 residues. The germline gives CDR1 LNHDA, CDR2 SQIVND (reference sequence). The CDR3 bases are TGTGCCAGTAGTAGTCTAGGGGCGAGCTCTGGAAACACCATATATTTT. The encoded protein is CASSSLGASSGNTIYF.

The chain couples TRBV4-3 to TRBJ1-2, with D unclear. V dropped 3 bases and J dropped 1 base, with 12 bases sitting between them. The germline CDR1 and CDR2 sequences are LGHNA and YSLEER. The CDR3 is 15 amino acids. CDR3: CASSQKGGVNYGYTF. The CDR3 bases are TGCGCCAGCAGCCAGAAGGGCGGGGTTAACTATGGCTACACCTTC.

The V call is TRBV29-1, the J call TRBJ1-6, with 11 bases lining up with TRBD1. Germline V gives CDR1 SQVTM, CDR2 ANQGSEA. V lost 5 bases to trimming and J lost 7 bases; unmatched junction nucleotides: 1. The CDR3 runs to 13 residues. As DNA, the CDR3 is TGCAGCGTTCGGGACAGGGGGAATTCACCCCTCCACTTT. This encodes CSVRDRGNSPLHF. The full variable domain, in which reference TRBV29-1 and TRBJ1-6 provide the parts outside the CDR3, is SAVISQKPSRDICQRGTSLTIQCQVDSQVTMMFWYRQQPGQSLTLIATANQGSEATYESGFVIDKFPISRPNLTFSTLTVSNMSPEDSSIYLCSVRDRGNSPLHFGNGTRLTVT.

This chain links TRBV29-1 with TRBJ1-2; 8 bases match TRBD1. Germline assignment: CDR1 SQVTM and CDR2 ANQGSEA. Unmatched junction bases numbered 9, after V lost 2 bases and J lost 4 bases. The CDR3 covers 15 residues. The DNA of the CDR3 is TGCAGCGTTGAACCCAGGGGGCAGGGAAGCTATGGCTACACCTTC. It is translated as CSVEPRGQGSYGYTF.

This chain links TRBV4-3 with TRBJ1-1; D may be TRBD1 (6 bases). This CDR3 spans 15 amino acids. CDR1 LGHNA and CDR2 YSLEER come from the germline V gene. The V gene lost 8 bases and the J gene lost 0 bases, with 16 bases spanning the gap. The CDR3 DNA sequence: TGCGCCAGCCGAGGTGAAAACAGGGTGAACACTGAAGCTTTCTTT. It translates to CASRGENRVNTEAFF.

The V call is TRBV29-1, the J call TRBJ1-2; D may be TRBD1 (5 bases). In germline, CDR1 is SQVTM, CDR2 ANQGSEA. The CDR3 consists of 13 residues. V was trimmed by 3 bases and J by 3 bases, leaving 11 bases between them. The CDR3 region has the DNA TGCAGCGTTGAGGCCCGGGGGGACTATGGCTACACCTTC. This codes for CSVEARGDYGYTF.

The chain joins TRBV28 to TRBJ2-1, with D uncertain. The CDR3 runs 17 residues. Trimming took off 5 bases at V and 0 bases at J, with 17 bases between the two ends. Germline CDR1 reads MDHEN; CDR2 reads SYDVKM. The CDR3 DNA reads TGTGCCAGCAGTCTCCCCGCCTATTCTAGCTCCTACAATGAGCAGTTCTTC. Translating gives CASSLPAYSSSYNEQFF.

This clone was detected once. The genes are TRBV4-3 and TRBJ1-1; no definite D call. Germline lookup yields CDR1 LGHNA and CDR2 YSLEER. V lost 2 bases and J lost 0, with 16 bases in between. This CDR3 has 17 amino acids. As DNA, the CDR3 is TGCGCCAGCAGCCAATATTTACTAAATCAGCTGAACACTGAAGCTTTCTTT. This encodes CASSQYLLNQLNTEAFF.

There are a few counts of this clone. J is TRBJ1-6 and V is TRBV5-1, with D uncertain. The ends were cut back, 0 bases at V and 7 bases at J, with 8 bases in the middle. This CDR3 spans 14 amino acids. CDR1 is SGHRS, CDR2 YFSETQ, per germline. The CDR3 sequence is CASSLGQNNSPLHF. The CDR3 region has the DNA TGCGCCAGCAGCTTGGGGCAGAACAATTCACCCCTCCACTTT.

V and J are TRBV15 and TRBJ1-4; D gene ambiguous. The CDR3 is 16 amino acids. CDR1 and CDR2 from the germline V gene are LNHNV and YYDKDF (reference sequence). Trimming removed 0 bases at V and 3 bases at J, with 11 bases between. CDR3 region: CATSRDLSPSNEKLFF. For the CDR3, the DNA is TGTGCCACCAGCAGAGATCTCAGTCCTTCTAATGAAAAACTGTTTTTT. Supplemented by reference TRBV15 and TRBJ1-4, the full variable domain reads DAMVIQNPRYQVTQFGKPVTLSCSQTLNHNVMYWYQQKSSQAPKLLFHYYDKDFNNEADTPDNFQSRRPNTSFCFLDIRSPGLGDTAMYLCATSRDLSPSNEKLFFGSGTQLSVL.

The V and J genes are TRBV19 and TRBJ1-4; D gene uncertain. Trimming shortened V by 6 bases and J by 4 bases, and 3 bases separated the two germline ends. The length of the CDR3 is 11 residues. Germline CDR1 LNHDA, CDR2 SQIVND (reference sequence). In nucleotides, the CDR3 is TGTGCCAGTAGCCTTAATGAAAAACTGTTTTTT. Protein product: CASSLNEKLFF.

This chain links TRBV4-2 with TRBJ1-4; unclear D gene. The CDR3 contains 14 residues. V was trimmed by 1 base and J by 2 bases, leaving 5 bases between them. The germline V gene encodes CDR1 LGHNA and CDR2 YNFKEQ. The CDR3 spells CASSQGRTNEKLFF. The CDR3 bases are TGTGCCAGCAGCCAAGGCAGGACTAATGAAAAACTGTTTTTT.

The gene calls are TRBV23-1 and TRBJ2-7, with 9 bases fitting TRBD2. TRBV23-1 is designated an ORF whose function remains uncertain. CDR3 length: 23 residues. The trim removed 3 bases at V and 1 base at J, leaving 28 bases unmatched. CDR3 nucleotide sequence: TGCGCCAGCAGTCAGCCCCGGCGGGAGGGTCTTAGCACCCTACCCAAACCTTCCTACGAGCAGTACTTC. Translating it yields CASSQPRREGLSTLPKPSYEQYF.

Remarks on this clone: Sequence at one end of the junction differs from germline and may be a read error. As DNA, the CDR3 is TGTGCCAGCAGCCTGGGGACAGTCTATGGCTACCCCTTC. Translated, it gives CASSLGTVYGYPF. The rearrangement uses TRBV5-4 and TRBJ1-2; 7 nucleotides match TRBD1. Germline CDR1 reads SGHNT; CDR2 reads YYREEE (reference sequence). This CDR3 spans 13 amino acids.

V and J are TRBV5-4 and TRBJ1-5; D not certain. The CDR3 spans 14 residues. The V and J ends lost 10 bases and 1 base respectively, with 15 bases between them. Germline CDR1 is SGHNT and CDR2 is YYREEE (reference sequence). The CDR3 protein is CAGSRAGSNQPQHF. Here the CDR3 DNA reads TGTGCCGGATCGCGGGCGGGCAGCAATCAGCCCCAGCATTTT.